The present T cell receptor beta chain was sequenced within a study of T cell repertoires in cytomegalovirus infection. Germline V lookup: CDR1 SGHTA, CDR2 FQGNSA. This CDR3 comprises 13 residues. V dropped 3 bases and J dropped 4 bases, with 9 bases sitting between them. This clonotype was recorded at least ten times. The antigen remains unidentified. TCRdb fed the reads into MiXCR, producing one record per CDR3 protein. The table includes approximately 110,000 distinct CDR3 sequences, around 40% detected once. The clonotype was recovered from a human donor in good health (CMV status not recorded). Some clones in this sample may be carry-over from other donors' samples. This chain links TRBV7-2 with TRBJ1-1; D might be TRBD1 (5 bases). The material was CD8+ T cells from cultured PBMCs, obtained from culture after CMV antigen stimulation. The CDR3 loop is CASSFGGSTEAFF. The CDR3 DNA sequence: TGTGCCAGCAGCTTTGGGGGAAGCACTGAAGCTTTCTTT. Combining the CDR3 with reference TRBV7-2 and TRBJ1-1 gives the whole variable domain GAGVSQSPSNKVTEKGKDVELRCDPISGHTALYWYRQSLGQGLEFLIYFQGNSAPDKSGLPSDRFSAERTGGSVSTLTIQRTQQEDSAVYLCASSFGGSTEAFFGQGTRLTVV.